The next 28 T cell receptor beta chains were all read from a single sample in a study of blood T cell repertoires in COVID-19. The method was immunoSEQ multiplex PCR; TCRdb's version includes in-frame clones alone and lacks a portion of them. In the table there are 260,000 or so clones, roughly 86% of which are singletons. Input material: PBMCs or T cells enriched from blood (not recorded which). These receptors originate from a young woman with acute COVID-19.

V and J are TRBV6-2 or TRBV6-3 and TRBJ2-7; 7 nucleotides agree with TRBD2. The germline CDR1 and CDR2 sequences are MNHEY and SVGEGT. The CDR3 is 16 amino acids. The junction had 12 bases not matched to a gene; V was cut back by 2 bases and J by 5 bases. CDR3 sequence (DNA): TGTGCCAGCAGTTACCCCGGCCGGACTAGGGCCCACGAGCAGTACTTC. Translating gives CASSYPGRTRAHEQYF.

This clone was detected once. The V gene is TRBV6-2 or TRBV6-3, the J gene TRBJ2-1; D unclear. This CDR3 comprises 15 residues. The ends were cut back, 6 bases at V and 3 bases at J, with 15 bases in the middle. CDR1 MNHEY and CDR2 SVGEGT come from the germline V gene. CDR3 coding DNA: TGTGCCAGCAGCTATACAGACAATTTCTACAATGAGCAGTTCTTC. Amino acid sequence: CASSYTDNFYNEQFF.

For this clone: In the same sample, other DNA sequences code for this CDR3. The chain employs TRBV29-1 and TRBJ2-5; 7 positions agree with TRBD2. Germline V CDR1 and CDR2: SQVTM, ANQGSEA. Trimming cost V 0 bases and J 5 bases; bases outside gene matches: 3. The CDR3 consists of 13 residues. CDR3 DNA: TGCAGCGTTGAAGACGGGGGAGGGGAGACCCAGTACTTC. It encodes CSVEDGGGETQYF.

CDR3 protein: CASSPERANEKLFF. CDR3 nucleotide sequence: TGCGCCAGCAGCCCAGAGAGGGCTAATGAAAAACTGTTTTTT. This chain joins TRBV5-1 and TRBJ1-4; D is undetermined. The length of the CDR3 is 14 residues. Germline-derived CDR1 and CDR2 are SGHRS and YFSETQ. Trimming took off 4 bases at V and 3 bases at J, with 10 bases between the two ends.

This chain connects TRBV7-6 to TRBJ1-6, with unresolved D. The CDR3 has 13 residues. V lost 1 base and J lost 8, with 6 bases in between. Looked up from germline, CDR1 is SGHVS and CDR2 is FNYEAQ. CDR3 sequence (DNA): TGTGCCAGCAGCTTAGAGGAGTATTCACCCCTCCACTTT. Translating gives CASSLEEYSPLHF.

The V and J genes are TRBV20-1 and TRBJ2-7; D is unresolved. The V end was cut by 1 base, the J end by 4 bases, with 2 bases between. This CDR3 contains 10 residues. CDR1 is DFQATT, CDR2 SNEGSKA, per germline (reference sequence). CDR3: CSARAYEQYF. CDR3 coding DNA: TGCAGTGCTAGAGCTTACGAGCAGTACTTC.

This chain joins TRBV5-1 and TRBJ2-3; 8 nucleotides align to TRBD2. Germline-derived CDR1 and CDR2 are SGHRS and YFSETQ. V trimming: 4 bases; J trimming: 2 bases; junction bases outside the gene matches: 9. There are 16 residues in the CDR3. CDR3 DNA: TGCGCCAGCAGCCTGGGACTAGAGGAATTCACAGATACGCAGTATTTT. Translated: CASSLGLEEFTDTQYF.

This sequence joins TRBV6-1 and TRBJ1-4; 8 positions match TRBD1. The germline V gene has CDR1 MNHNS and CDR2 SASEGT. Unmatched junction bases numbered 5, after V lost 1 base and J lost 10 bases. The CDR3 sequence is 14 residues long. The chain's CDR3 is CASSEGTGRGKLFF. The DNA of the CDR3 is TGTGCCAGCAGTGAAGGGACAGGGCGTGGAAAACTGTTTTTT.

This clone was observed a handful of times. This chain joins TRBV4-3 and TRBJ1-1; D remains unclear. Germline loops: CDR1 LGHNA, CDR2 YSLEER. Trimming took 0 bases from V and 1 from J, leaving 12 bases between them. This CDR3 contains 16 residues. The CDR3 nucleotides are TGCGCCAGCAGCCAAGATTTGCTGCGAGGGAACACTGAAGCTTTCTTT. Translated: CASSQDLLRGNTEAFF.

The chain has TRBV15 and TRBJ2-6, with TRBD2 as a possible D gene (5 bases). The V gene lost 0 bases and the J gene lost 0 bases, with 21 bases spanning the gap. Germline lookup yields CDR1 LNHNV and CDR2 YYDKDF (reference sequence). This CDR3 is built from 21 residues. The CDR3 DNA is TGTGCCACCAGCAGAGATCGCGAGGACTTTACGGAGGTCTCTGGGGCCAACGTCCTGACTTTC. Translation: CATSRDREDFTEVSGANVLTF.

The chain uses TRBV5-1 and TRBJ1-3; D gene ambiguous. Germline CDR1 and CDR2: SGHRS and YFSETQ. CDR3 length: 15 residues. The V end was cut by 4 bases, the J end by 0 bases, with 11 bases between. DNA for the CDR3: TGCGCCAGCAGCCCCGACCACTACTCTGGAAACACCATATATTTT. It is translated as CASSPDHYSGNTIYF.

CDR3 region: CASRQGADQPQHF. CDR3 bases: TGCGCCAGCAGACAGGGGGCCGATCAGCCCCAGCATTTT. The chain carries TRBV5-1 and TRBJ1-5, with TRBD1 identical over 9 bases. J was trimmed by 5 bases and V by 5 bases; bases with no gene match: 2. Germline CDR1 reads SGHRS; CDR2 reads YFSETQ. The CDR3 is made up of 13 amino acids. The full variable domain, with the rest looked up from reference TRBV5-1 and TRBJ1-5, is KAGVTQTPRYLIKTRGQQVTLSCSPISGHRSVSWYQQTPGQGLQFLFEYFSETQRNKGNFPGRFSGRQFSNSRSEMNVSTLELGDSALYLCASRQGADQPQHFGDGTRLSIL.

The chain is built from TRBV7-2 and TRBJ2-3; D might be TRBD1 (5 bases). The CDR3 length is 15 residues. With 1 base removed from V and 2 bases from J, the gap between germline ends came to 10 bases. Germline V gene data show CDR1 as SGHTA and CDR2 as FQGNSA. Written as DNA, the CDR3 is TGTGCCAGCAGCTTAGGTCAGGGTTACACAGATACGCAGTATTTT. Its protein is CASSLGQGYTDTQYF.

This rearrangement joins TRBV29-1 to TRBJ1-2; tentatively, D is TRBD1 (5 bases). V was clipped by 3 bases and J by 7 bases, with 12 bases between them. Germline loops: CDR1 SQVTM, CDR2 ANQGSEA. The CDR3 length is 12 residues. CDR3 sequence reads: CSVDRVKAGYTF. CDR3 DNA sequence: TGCAGCGTTGACAGGGTGAAGGCTGGCTACACCTTC.

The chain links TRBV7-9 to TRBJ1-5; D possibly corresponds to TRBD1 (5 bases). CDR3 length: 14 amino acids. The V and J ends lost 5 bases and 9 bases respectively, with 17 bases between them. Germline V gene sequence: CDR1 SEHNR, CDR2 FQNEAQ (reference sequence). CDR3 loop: CASSPRGPGLPQHF. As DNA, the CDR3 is TGTGCCAGCAGCCCACGTGGTCCGGGACTGCCCCAGCATTTT. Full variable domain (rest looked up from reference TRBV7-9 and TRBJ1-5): DTGVSQNPRHKITKRGQNVTFRCDPISEHNRLYWYRQTLGQGPEFLTYFQNEAQLEKSRLLSDRFSAERPKGSFSTLEIQRTEQGDSAMYLCASSPRGPGLPQHFGDGTRLSIL.

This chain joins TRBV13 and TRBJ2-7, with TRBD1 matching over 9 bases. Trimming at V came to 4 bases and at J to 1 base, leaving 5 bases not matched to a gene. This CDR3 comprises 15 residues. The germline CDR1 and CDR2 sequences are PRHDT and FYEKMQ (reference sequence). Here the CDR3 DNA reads TGTGCCAGCAGCTCTACGACAGGGGGTTCCTACGAGCAGTACTTC. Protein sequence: CASSSTTGGSYEQYF.

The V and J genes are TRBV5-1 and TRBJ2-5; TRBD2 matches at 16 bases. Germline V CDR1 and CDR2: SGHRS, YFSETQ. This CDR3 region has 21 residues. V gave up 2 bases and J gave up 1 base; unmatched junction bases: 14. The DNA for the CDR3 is TGCGCCAGCAGCTTCGATGAGGGACTAGCGGGGGGGGCCCCATTCCAAGAGACCCAGTACTTC. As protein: CASSFDEGLAGGAPFQETQYF.

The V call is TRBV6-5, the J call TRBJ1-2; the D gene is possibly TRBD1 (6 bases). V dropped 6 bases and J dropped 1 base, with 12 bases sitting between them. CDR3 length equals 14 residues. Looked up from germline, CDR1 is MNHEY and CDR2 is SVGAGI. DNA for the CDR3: TGTGCCAGCAGAAGAGACAGGAATAACTATGGCTACACCTTC. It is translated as CASRRDRNNYGYTF.

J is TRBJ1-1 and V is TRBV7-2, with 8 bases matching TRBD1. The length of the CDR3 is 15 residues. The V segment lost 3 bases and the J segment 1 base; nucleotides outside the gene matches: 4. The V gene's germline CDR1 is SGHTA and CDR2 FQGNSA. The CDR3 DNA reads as TGTGCCAGCAGCTTTACAGGGGGTCAGAACACTGAAGCTTTCTTT. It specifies CASSFTGGQNTEAFF.

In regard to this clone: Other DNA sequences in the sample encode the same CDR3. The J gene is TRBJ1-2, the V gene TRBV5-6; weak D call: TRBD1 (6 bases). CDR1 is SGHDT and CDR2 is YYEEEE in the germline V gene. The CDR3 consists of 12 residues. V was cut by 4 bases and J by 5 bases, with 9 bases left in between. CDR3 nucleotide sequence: TGTGCCAGCAGCCCGGACAGTTATGGCTACACCTTC. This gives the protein CASSPDSYGYTF.

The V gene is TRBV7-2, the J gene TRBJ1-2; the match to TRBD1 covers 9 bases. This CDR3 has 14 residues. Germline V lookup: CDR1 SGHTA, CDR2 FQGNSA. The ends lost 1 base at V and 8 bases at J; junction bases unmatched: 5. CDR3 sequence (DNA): TGTGCCAGCAGCTTAGGCGACAGGGGGTACGGCTACACCTTC. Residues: CASSLGDRGYGYTF.

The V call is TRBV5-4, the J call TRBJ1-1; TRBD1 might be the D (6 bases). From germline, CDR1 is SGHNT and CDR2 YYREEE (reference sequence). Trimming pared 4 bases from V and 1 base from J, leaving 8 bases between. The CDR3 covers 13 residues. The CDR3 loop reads CASSRQENTEAFF. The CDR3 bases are TGTGCCAGCAGCCGACAGGAGAACACTGAAGCTTTCTTT.

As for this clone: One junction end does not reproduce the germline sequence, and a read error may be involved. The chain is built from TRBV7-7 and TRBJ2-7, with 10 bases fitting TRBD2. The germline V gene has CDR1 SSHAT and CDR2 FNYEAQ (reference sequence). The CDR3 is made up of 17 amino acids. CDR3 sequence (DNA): TGTGCTAGCAGCTTAGCCCTTGAAGCGGGGGGGTCCTACGAGCAGTACTTC. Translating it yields CASSLALEAGGSYEQYF. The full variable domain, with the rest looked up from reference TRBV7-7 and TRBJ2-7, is GAGVSQSPRYKVTKRGQDVTLRCDPISSHATLYWYQQALGQGPEFLTYFNYEAQPDKSGLPSDRFSAERPEGSISTLTIQRTEQRDSAMYRCASSLALEAGGSYEQYFGPGTRLTVT.

CDR3 coding DNA: TGTGCCAGCAGACGTTTGACGGAGGGCCTGAACACTGAAGCTTTCTTT. Encoded protein: CASRRLTEGLNTEAFF. The V gene is TRBV5-4, the J gene TRBJ1-1; D gene uncertain. Germline V lookup: CDR1 SGHNT, CDR2 YYREEE (reference sequence). Between the trimmed V and J ends, which lost 5 bases and 0 bases, there was a span of 17 bases. The CDR3 runs to 16 residues. Based on the CDR3 plus reference TRBV5-4 and TRBJ1-1, the full variable domain is ETGVTQSPTHLIKTRGQQVTLRCSSQSGHNTVSWYQQALGQGPQFIFQYYREEENGRGNFPPRFSGLQFPNYSSELNVNALELDDSALYLCASRRLTEGLNTEAFFGQGTRLTVV.

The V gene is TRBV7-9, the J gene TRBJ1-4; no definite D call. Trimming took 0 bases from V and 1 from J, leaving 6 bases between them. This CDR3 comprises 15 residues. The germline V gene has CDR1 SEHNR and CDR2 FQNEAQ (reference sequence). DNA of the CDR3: TGTGCCAGCAGCTTAGCGTCCGTAACTAATGAAAAACTGTTTTTT. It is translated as CASSLASVTNEKLFF.

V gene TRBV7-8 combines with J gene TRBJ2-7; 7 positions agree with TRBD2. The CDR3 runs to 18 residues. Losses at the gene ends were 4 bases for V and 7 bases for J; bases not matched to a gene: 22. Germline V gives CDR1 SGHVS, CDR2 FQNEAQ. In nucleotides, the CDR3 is TGTGCCAGCAGCTCCCCCCCCGGAACGCGGGGGATTCCTTGGGAGCAGTACTTC. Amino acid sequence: CASSSPPGTRGIPWEQYF.

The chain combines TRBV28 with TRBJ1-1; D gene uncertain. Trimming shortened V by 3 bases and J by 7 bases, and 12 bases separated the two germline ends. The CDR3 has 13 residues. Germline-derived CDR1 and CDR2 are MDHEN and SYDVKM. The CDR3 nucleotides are TGTGCCAGCAGTTTCGGGGTAATAGTTGAAGCTTTCTTT. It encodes CASSFGVIVEAFF.

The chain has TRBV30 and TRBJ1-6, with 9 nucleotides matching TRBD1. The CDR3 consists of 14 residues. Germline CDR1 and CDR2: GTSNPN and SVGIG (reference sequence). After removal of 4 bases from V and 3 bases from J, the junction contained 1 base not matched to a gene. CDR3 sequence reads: CAWTTGGYNSPLHF. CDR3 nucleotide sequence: TGTGCCTGGACGACAGGGGGCTATAATTCACCCCTCCACTTT.